The 17 T cell receptor beta chains in this list originate from one sample, sequenced in a study of blood T cells in healthy people across ages. PCR was performed a second time for about 7 to 11 cycles using a sample-barcoded 5' primer and a J-beta primer mix. TCRdb fed the 5' RACE reads into MiXCR, producing one record per CDR3 protein. The sample shows around 580,000 distinct CDR3 sequences, 40% to 50% of them seen only once. Sequenced input: blood. These TCRs come from a man older than 75 in good health.

The chain recombines TRBV20-1 with TRBJ2-3; D might be TRBD2 (6 bases). This CDR3 has 15 amino acids. The V gene lost 1 base and the J gene lost 3 bases, with 14 bases spanning the gap. Per germline, CDR1 DFQATT and CDR2 SNEGSKA (reference sequence). CDR3 nucleotides: TGCAGTGCTAGAGGGGAGAGCGCGGGAACAGATACGCAGTATTTT. Residues: CSARGESAGTDTQYF.

The chain combines TRBV28 with TRBJ2-7, with D perhaps assigned TRBD1 or TRBD2 (6 bases each). The CDR3 runs to 14 residues. V was trimmed by 1 base and J by 7 bases, leaving 14 bases between them. Germline lookup yields CDR1 MDHEN and CDR2 SYDVKM. CDR3 DNA: TGTGCCAGCAGTTTATCACAGGGAGGAAGGGAGCAGTACTTC. Residues: CASSLSQGGREQYF.

The sample holds one count of this clonotype. This may be a read error: a much more frequent sequence differs by one nucleotide. This chain uses TRBV6-5 with TRBJ2-7; possible D gene TRBD1, 5 bases. Trimming removed 8 bases from V and 0 bases from J, with 14 bases in between. The CDR3 runs 14 residues. Germline V gene data show CDR1 as MNHEY and CDR2 as SVGAGI. CDR3 nucleotide sequence: TGTGCCAGCTTCGACAGTATTCACTCCTACGAGCAGTACTTC. Its protein product is CASFDSIHSYEQYF.

This chain links TRBV5-1 with TRBJ1-5; D gene ambiguous. CDR3 length: 14 amino acids. V dropped 0 bases and J dropped 2 bases, with 6 bases sitting between them. Germline V gene lookup returns CDR1 SGHRS and CDR2 YFSETQ. In nucleotides, the CDR3 is TGCGCCAGCAGCTTGGGTTCCGGCAATCAGCCCCAGCATTTT. Its protein product is CASSLGSGNQPQHF.

V is TRBV6-5 and J is TRBJ1-2; TRBD1 matches at 8 bases. With 10 bases clipped from V and 4 bases from J, the junction kept 5 bases outside the gene matches. The CDR3 loop spans 12 amino acids. The germline V gene encodes CDR1 MNHEY and CDR2 SVGAGI. The CDR3 bases are TGTGCCACAAAAACAGGGGGCTATGGCTACACCTTC. It specifies CATKTGGYGYTF.

This clonotype was detected many times. J is TRBJ2-1 and V is TRBV3-1, with 11 bases lining up with TRBD2. The CDR3 has 16 amino acids. Germline V gene sequence: CDR1 LGHDT, CDR2 YNNKEL (reference sequence). V was clipped by 4 bases and J by 4 bases; unmatched bases: 6. The CDR3 DNA is TGTGCCAGCAGCCGCACCGGGACTAGCGGATACAATGAGCAGTTCTTC. Translation: CASSRTGTSGYNEQFF.

The chain joins TRBV20-1 to TRBJ2-1; 8 bases are a match to TRBD2. CDR1 is DFQATT, CDR2 SNEGSKA, per germline (reference sequence). Trimming cost V 3 bases and J 9 bases; bases outside gene matches: 10. CDR3 length: 14 residues. DNA of the CDR3: TGCAGTGCTAGGCACGCCGGGAGGGTTCGTGAGCAGTTCTTC. The encoded protein is CSARHAGRVREQFF.

The chain recombines TRBV7-9 with TRBJ1-1; TRBD1 aligns across 7 bases. J gave up 4 bases and V 5 bases, and 7 bases lay outside the gene matches. Looked up from germline, CDR1 is SEHNR and CDR2 is FQNEAQ (reference sequence). CDR3 length: 14 amino acids. Written as DNA, the CDR3 is TGTGCCAGCAGCCAAGACAGGGAGGTCACTGAAGCTTTCTTT. It yields the protein CASSQDREVTEAFF.

This clonotype has a handful of counts. J is TRBJ2-1 and V is TRBV29-1; D may be TRBD1 (6 bases). The germline CDR1 and CDR2 sequences are SQVTM and ANQGSEA. The V and J ends lost 3 bases and 9 bases respectively, with 9 bases between them. The CDR3 is 11 amino acids. This CDR3 reads CSVDGTSEQFF. In nucleotides, the CDR3 is TGCAGCGTTGATGGGACAAGTGAGCAGTTCTTC.

V gene TRBV12-3 or TRBV12-4 combines with J gene TRBJ2-4; perhaps D is TRBD1 or TRBD2 (6 bases each). V was pared by 3 bases and J by 3 bases, with 15 bases between. The CDR3 length is 16 residues. In DNA, the CDR3 is TGTGCCAGCAGTTTGGACGGGGGCCAGTACAAAAACATTCAGTACTTC. Residues: CASSLDGGQYKNIQYF.

J is TRBJ1-2 and V is TRBV6-5; D possibly corresponds to TRBD1 (6 bases). This CDR3 has 15 amino acids. Germline V gene lookup returns CDR1 MNHEY and CDR2 SVGAGI. V was shortened by 8 bases and J by 2 bases, with 18 bases between the two germline ends. CDR3 region: CASGGPGQTNYGYTF. CDR3 bases: TGTGCCAGCGGTGGACCGGGACAAACCAACTATGGCTACACCTTC.

The V and J genes are TRBV7-3 and TRBJ2-2; 9 bases fit TRBD2. This CDR3 is 18 amino acids long. Germline-derived CDR1 and CDR2 are SGHTA and FQGTGA. V was pared by 2 bases and J by 2 bases, with 9 bases of the junction left unmatched. The CDR3 here is CASSLGASGMINTGELFF. The CDR3 DNA follows: TGTGCCAGCAGCTTAGGGGCTAGCGGGATGATCAACACCGGGGAGCTGTTTTTT.

Comment on this clonotype: A much larger clonotype is one base distant, so this may be a read error. The J gene is TRBJ1-5, the V gene TRBV6-6, with a weak D call TRBD1 (5 bases). Germline V lookup: CDR1 MNHNY, CDR2 SVGAGI (reference sequence). CDR3 length equals 15 residues. DNA of the CDR3: TGTGCCAGCAGTTGGAGGGGAAATAGCAATCGGCCCCAGCATTTT. This codes for CASSWRGNSNRPQHF.

The CDR3 reads CASRTSSGTYEQYF. In DNA, the CDR3 is TGTGCCAGCCGCACTTCTAGCGGAACCTACGAGCAGTACTTC. This chain links TRBV7-2 with TRBJ2-7; TRBD2 aligns across 7 bases. CDR1 and CDR2 from the germline V gene are SGHTA and FQGNSA. With 8 bases clipped from V and 2 bases from J, the junction kept 9 bases outside the gene matches. The CDR3 extends over 14 amino acids.

There are many counts of this clonotype. V is TRBV6-5 and J is TRBJ1-4, with D perhaps matching TRBD1 (6 bases). This CDR3 region has 15 residues. CDR1 MNHEY and CDR2 SVGAGI come from the germline V gene. V dropped 0 bases and J dropped 8 bases, with 13 bases sitting between them. Here the CDR3 DNA reads TGTGCCAGCAGTTACTCGGGGGCAGGGAGAGAAAAACTGTTTTTT. It translates to CASSYSGAGREKLFF.

This rearrangement joins TRBV6-1 to TRBJ2-7; D remains ambiguous. V lost 10 bases and J lost 0, with 10 bases in between. The CDR3 is 12 residues long. Germline CDR1 and CDR2: MNHNS and SASEGT. DNA of the CDR3: TGTGCCACTCGACGCGGCTCCTACGAGCAGTACTTC. This sequence encodes CATRRGSYEQYF.

This clonotype was seen only a few times. This chain joins TRBV7-2 and TRBJ2-1; possibly TRBD1 for D (6 bases). Trimming stripped 3 bases from V and 5 bases from J, with 14 bases between. The CDR3 has 15 residues. The germline V gene encodes CDR1 SGHTA and CDR2 FQGNSA. CDR3 nucleotides: TGTGCCAGCAGCTTTACAGGGTACGCCAACAATGAGCAGTTCTTC. Translating gives CASSFTGYANNEQFF.